This T cell receptor beta chain was found in a study of beta chain features in type 1 diabetes. Overall study: Sorted cell examination encompassed approximately 110 million cells across all samples. Study-wide points: Shortening of TCRB CDR3s, moderate but significant, appeared in all four CD4+ subsets of Type 1 diabetes patients. PCR might show a preference for shorter templates, equally across patients and controls.

Sort purity for all populations was recorded as exceeding 98%. The isolated RNA, all of it, was reverse transcribed, so expressed TCRB transcripts were what got sequenced. Clones were sequenced by immunoSEQ multiplex PCR, and TCRdb holds only the in-frame ones, with some missing. The sample lists tens of thousands of clones, roughly two fifths occurring once. CDR3 size: 14 residues. Germline V CDR1 and CDR2: SGHTA, FQGNSA. Trimming at V came to 1 base and at J to 2 bases, leaving 2 bases not matched to a gene. Remarks on this clone: The antigen is undetermined. At the DNA level, this CDR3 is encoded by other sequences in the same sample as well.

This chain links TRBV7-2 with TRBJ2-7, with 7 bases aligning to TRBD2. Sequencing input: Tregs from blood. This receptor was identified in a man aged 25-40 years with type 1 diabetes. The CDR3 region has the DNA TGTGCCAGCAGCTTAGTTGCGGGGGCCTACGAGCAGTACTTC. This sequence encodes CASSLVAGAYEQYF.